These 29 T cell receptor beta chains were sequenced from one sample in a study of blood T cell repertoires in COVID-19. Profiling relied on immunoSEQ multiplex PCR, and the TCRdb table lists in-frame clones only, not all of them. Among about 140,000 clones listed, almost 85% were seen once. Sequenced material: peripheral blood. These receptors were taken from a man aged 50 or older with acute or convalescent COVID-19.

This chain uses TRBV7-3 with TRBJ2-1; TRBD2 agrees at 8 bases. The CDR3 covers 13 residues. The ends lost 5 bases at V and 5 bases at J; junction bases unmatched: 2. CDR1 is SGHTA, CDR2 FQGTGA, per germline. CDR3 in amino acids: CASSRGGDNEQFF. In DNA, the CDR3 is TGTGCCAGCAGCCGGGGGGGAGACAATGAGCAGTTCTTC. Full variable domain (outside the CDR3, taken from reference TRBV7-3 and TRBJ2-1): GAGVSQTPSNKVTEKGKYVELRCDPISGHTALYWYRQSLGQGPEFLIYFQGTGAADDSGLPNDRFFAVRPEGSVSTLKIQRTERGDSAVYLCASSRGGDNEQFFGPGTRLTVL.

The J gene is TRBJ2-1, the V gene TRBV5-4, with TRBD1 matching over 9 bases. CDR3 size: 14 residues. Germline CDR1 reads SGHNT; CDR2 reads YYREEE (reference sequence). With 4 bases clipped from V and 6 bases from J, the junction kept 5 bases outside the gene matches. The CDR3 here is CASSRGQGFNEQFF. In nucleotides, the CDR3 is TGTGCCAGCAGCCGGGGACAGGGCTTCAATGAGCAGTTCTTC.

The chain recombines TRBV30 with TRBJ2-7; 11 bases fit TRBD1. V was clipped by 5 bases and J by 0 bases; unmatched bases: 0. CDR1 and CDR2 from the germline V gene are GTSNPN and SVGIG (reference sequence). The CDR3 is 13 residues long. The CDR3 here is CAWGTGGSYEQYF. The CDR3 DNA sequence: TGTGCCTGGGGGACAGGGGGCTCCTACGAGCAGTACTTC.

V and J are TRBV27 and TRBJ2-7, with 9 positions matching TRBD1. Per the germline V gene, CDR1 is MNHEY and CDR2 is SMNVEV (reference sequence). The length of the CDR3 is 15 residues. Losses at the gene ends were 5 bases for V and 6 bases for J; bases not matched to a gene: 11. CDR3 protein: CASSVVWDRVSEQYF. CDR3 coding DNA: TGTGCCAGCAGTGTCGTCTGGGACAGGGTTTCCGAGCAGTACTTC.

V and J are TRBV5-1 and TRBJ1-4; 7 bases agree with TRBD1. J lost 4 bases, V lost 0 bases, and 3 bases had no gene match. This CDR3 is 15 amino acids long. Germline values: CDR1 SGHRS, CDR2 YFSETQ. CDR3 protein: CASSLVGQINEKLFF. The CDR3 nucleotides are TGCGCCAGCAGCTTGGTGGGACAGATTAATGAAAAACTGTTTTTT.

The V gene is TRBV19, the J gene TRBJ2-7; the D gene is possibly TRBD2 (5 bases). Per germline, CDR1 LNHDA and CDR2 SQIVND (reference sequence). Trimming removed 5 bases at V and 3 bases at J, with 14 bases between. CDR3 length: 14 residues. CDR3 region: CASSSLVASYEQYF. The CDR3 nucleotides read TGTGCCAGTAGTTCATTGGTAGCGAGCTACGAGCAGTACTTC.

CDR3 region: CASSPTDRNTIYF. CDR3 in DNA: TGCGCCAGCAGCCCGACAGACAGAAACACCATATATTTT. This chain joins TRBV4-1 and TRBJ1-3; perhaps TRBD1 as D (5 bases). The CDR3 length is 13 residues. With 4 bases removed from V and 5 bases from J, the gap between germline ends came to 9 bases. Germline CDR1 MGHRA, CDR2 YSYEKL.

The chain joins TRBV7-9 to TRBJ2-7; TRBD1 agrees at 8 bases. The CDR3 length is 14 residues. Germline V gives CDR1 SEHNR, CDR2 FQNEAQ (reference sequence). With 2 bases clipped from V and 5 bases from J, the junction kept 5 bases outside the gene matches. In DNA form, the CDR3 reads TGTGCCAGCAGCTTACCGGGACAGGCTCACGAGCAGTACTTC. Translation gives CASSLPGQAHEQYF.

The rearrangement joins TRBV11-2 to TRBJ2-7; 9 bases fit TRBD1. The germline V gene encodes CDR1 SGHAT and CDR2 FQNNGV. This CDR3 region has 14 residues. Trimming at V came to 5 bases and at J to 3 bases, leaving 5 bases not matched to a gene. CDR3 DNA: TGTGCCAGCAGCAATGGACAGGGGTTCTACGAGCAGTACTTC. Translating it yields CASSNGQGFYEQYF.

The V and J genes are TRBV6-6 and TRBJ2-7, with a weak D call TRBD2 (5 bases). V gave up 2 bases and J gave up 6 bases, with 14 bases separating them. Germline V gene data show CDR1 as MNHNY and CDR2 as SVGAGI (reference sequence). This CDR3 has 14 amino acids. The CDR3 DNA sequence: TGTGCCAGCAGTTACAGTAGGGAGTTGAGCGAGCAGTACTTC. Its protein is CASSYSRELSEQYF.

This chain links TRBV7-2 with TRBJ2-2; 9 bases align to TRBD2. The CDR3 has 15 amino acids. The J segment lost 11 bases and the V segment lost 10 bases, leaving 17 bases of the junction unmatched. In germline, CDR1 is SGHTA, CDR2 FQGNSA. The CDR3 DNA sequence: TGTGCCAACACTCGAGGTGGAGCGGGAGGCTCTGAGCTGTTTTTT. Protein: CANTRGGAGGSELFF.

The rearrangement links TRBV14 to TRBJ2-5; D perhaps matches TRBD1 (6 bases). This CDR3 region has 16 residues. V was cut by 1 base and J by 5 bases, with 17 bases left in between. The germline V gene encodes CDR1 SGHDN and CDR2 FVKESK. The CDR3, as DNA: TGTGCCAGCAGCCAAGGGGTGCCGGGGACAAGGGAGACCCAGTACTTC. Its protein product is CASSQGVPGTRETQYF.

The rearrangement links TRBV15 to TRBJ2-5; TRBD2 aligns across 9 bases. Trimming removed 5 bases from V and 4 bases from J; junction bases left unmatched: 11. Germline lookup yields CDR1 LNHNV and CDR2 YYDKDF (reference sequence). This CDR3 region has 16 residues. The CDR3 DNA is TGTGCCACCAGCCCCCGCGGTAGCGGGGGACGAGAGACCCAGTACTTC. It yields the protein CATSPRGSGGRETQYF. The entire variable domain, with the rest obtained from reference TRBV15 and TRBJ2-5, is as follows: DAMVIQNPRYQVTQFGKPVTLSCSQTLNHNVMYWYQQKSSQAPKLLFHYYDKDFNNEADTPDNFQSRRPNTSFCFLDIRSPGLGDTAMYLCATSPRGSGGRETQYFGPGTRLLVL.

The chain joins TRBV3-1 (or the pseudogene TRBV3-2) to TRBJ2-6; 9 bases agree with TRBD2. The CDR3 is made up of 20 amino acids. The V gene end was trimmed by 0 bases and the J gene end by 0 bases; junction bases not matched to a gene: 9. Germline CDR1 reads LGHDT; CDR2 reads YNNKEL (reference sequence). CDR3: CASSQESWLAGSSGANVLTF. For the CDR3, the DNA is TGTGCCAGCAGCCAAGAGAGCTGGCTAGCGGGGAGCTCTGGGGCCAACGTCCTGACTTTC.

This clone was detected a few times. The chain employs TRBV4-1 and TRBJ2-7, with a tentative D call TRBD2 (6 bases). The germline V gene encodes CDR1 MGHRA and CDR2 YSYEKL. The CDR3 is 17 residues long. Trimming left V 3 bases short and J 4 bases short, with 22 bases between. CDR3 bases: TGCGCCAGCAGCCACCGCCTCCCGGGACTGACTTTATACGAGCAGTACTTC. Translated: CASSHRLPGLTLYEQYF.

The chain is built from TRBV9 and TRBJ2-2; TRBD1 matches 8 bases. Trimming removed 4 bases from V and 6 bases from J; junction bases left unmatched: 8. This CDR3 region has 15 residues. In germline, CDR1 is SGDLS, CDR2 YYNGEE. This CDR3 reads CASSTGTGVAGELFF. The DNA of the CDR3 is TGTGCCAGCAGCACCGGGACAGGCGTGGCCGGGGAGCTGTTTTTT.

The V and J genes are TRBV25-1 and TRBJ1-2; 9 nucleotides agree with TRBD1. The V segment lost 5 bases and the J segment 6 bases; nucleotides outside the gene matches: 13. The CDR3 is made up of 16 amino acids. Germline values: CDR1 MGHDK, CDR2 SYGVNS. The CDR3 sequence: CASSQKLQGALDGYTF. CDR3 nucleotides: TGTGCCAGCAGTCAAAAGTTACAGGGGGCCCTTGATGGCTACACCTTC.

The chain joins TRBV11-2 to TRBJ1-3, with no clear D. Trimming removed 10 bases at V and 2 bases at J, with 9 bases between. The germline CDR1 and CDR2 sequences are SGHAT and FQNNGV. This CDR3 spans 12 amino acids. CDR3 in amino acids: CATSFPGNTIYF. The CDR3, as DNA: TGTGCCACTTCCTTTCCTGGAAACACCATATATTTT.

The chain uses TRBV7-2 and TRBJ1-4; 10 bases line up with TRBD1. The CDR3 is 14 amino acids. J was trimmed by 7 bases and V by 6 bases; bases with no gene match: 5. Germline V lookup: CDR1 SGHTA, CDR2 FQGNSA. CDR3 residues: CASSPGQGREKLFF. CDR3 in DNA: TGTGCCAGCAGTCCGGGACAGGGGCGTGAAAAACTGTTTTTT.

CDR3 DNA sequence: TGTGCCAGCAGCGAACAGGGAGACTACAATGAGCAGTTCTTC. Translated, it gives CASSEQGDYNEQFF. The V and J genes are TRBV11-3 and TRBJ2-1; D perhaps matches TRBD1 (6 bases). CDR1 and CDR2 (germline): SGHNT, YENEEA. The CDR3 spans 14 residues. V was clipped by 5 bases and J by 3 bases, with 11 bases between them. Drawing the rest from reference TRBV11-3 and TRBJ2-1, the complete variable domain is EAGVVQSPRYKIIEKKQPVAFWCNPISGHNTLYWYLQNLGQGPELLIRYENEEAVDDSQLPKDRFSAERLKGVDSTLKIQPAELGDSAVYLCASSEQGDYNEQFFGPGTRLTVL.

V gene TRBV11-2 combines with J gene TRBJ2-2, with D maybe TRBD2 (6 bases). This CDR3 contains 19 residues. Trimming removed 5 bases at V and 5 bases at J, with 27 bases between. The V gene's germline CDR1 is SGHAT and CDR2 FQNNGV. This CDR3 reads CASSALGTGVFRRTGELFF. The CDR3 DNA is TGTGCCAGCAGCGCCTTAGGGACTGGCGTTTTCCGGAGGACCGGGGAGCTGTTTTTT. Drawing the rest from reference TRBV11-2 and TRBJ2-2, the complete variable domain is EAGVAQSPRYKIIEKRQSVAFWCNPISGHATLYWYQQILGQGPKLLIQFQNNGVVDDSQLPKDRFSAERLKGVDSTLKIQPAKLEDSAVYLCASSALGTGVFRRTGELFFGEGSRLTVL.

The V and J genes are TRBV7-3 and TRBJ2-3; D possibly corresponds to TRBD2 (6 bases). This CDR3 contains 16 residues. Trimming shortened V by 5 bases and J by 2 bases, and 17 bases separated the two germline ends. Germline lookup yields CDR1 SGHTA and CDR2 FQGTGA. DNA for the CDR3: TGTGCCAGCAGCATGGTAGGCGGGGCGGTCACAGATACGCAGTATTTT. This gives the protein CASSMVGGAVTDTQYF.

In its sample, this clone was seen once. The J gene is TRBJ1-4, the V gene TRBV2; no clear D gene. The CDR3 is made up of 13 amino acids. Germline V gene data show CDR1 as SNHLY and CDR2 as FYNNEI. V lost 6 bases and J lost 5, with 10 bases in between. CDR3 bases: TGTGCCAGCAGGCGGCAGCCGAATGAAAAACTGTTTTTT. As protein: CASRRQPNEKLFF.

The chain employs TRBV10-3 and TRBJ1-1; D not resolved. The CDR3 spans 14 residues. Germline-derived CDR1 and CDR2 are ENHRY and SYGVKD. V gave up 6 bases and J gave up 1 base, with 12 bases separating them. The CDR3 region is CAIRDGRGNTEAFF. The DNA of the CDR3 is TGTGCCATCAGGGATGGACGGGGGAACACTGAAGCTTTCTTT.

The DNA of the CDR3 is TGTGCCTGGAATCCGGGACAGCGCTATGGCTACACCTTC. Its protein product is CAWNPGQRYGYTF. The chain recombines TRBV30 with TRBJ1-2, with 7 nucleotides matching TRBD1. V lost 4 bases to trimming and J lost 4 bases; unmatched junction nucleotides: 6. The CDR3 totals 13 residues. The germline V gene encodes CDR1 GTSNPN and CDR2 SVGIG (reference sequence).

The CDR3 region has the DNA TGTGCCACCAGCAGAGCGACGGGGGGAGCCAAAAACATTCAGTACTTC. Amino acid sequence: CATSRATGGAKNIQYF. This sequence joins TRBV15 and TRBJ2-4, with TRBD2 matching over 7 bases. Per germline, CDR1 LNHNV and CDR2 YYDKDF (reference sequence). The CDR3 sequence is 16 residues long. V shed 1 base, J shed 0 bases, and the junction held 3 bases outside the gene matches.

On this clone itself: This same CDR3 is encoded by further DNA sequences in the sample. The chain combines TRBV5-1 with TRBJ1-2; no firm D call. The germline CDR1 and CDR2 sequences are SGHRS and YFSETQ. V was clipped by 0 bases and J by 2 bases, with 5 bases between them. The CDR3 totals 13 residues. The CDR3 bases are TGCGCCAGCAGCTTGGGCAGGAACTATGGCTACACCTTC. Its protein is CASSLGRNYGYTF.

The genes are TRBV5-1 and TRBJ1-6; no firm D call. Germline V gives CDR1 SGHRS, CDR2 YFSETQ. The length of the CDR3 is 16 residues. V dropped 2 bases and J dropped 7 bases, with 16 bases sitting between them. The CDR3 DNA follows: TGCGCCAGCAGCTTTAACGGGGAGGGTGTCAATTCACCCCTCCACTTT. It encodes CASSFNGEGVNSPLHF.

The rearrangement links TRBV6-5 to TRBJ2-7; the match to TRBD1 covers 9 bases. The ends lost 2 bases at V and 1 base at J; junction bases unmatched: 3. The length of the CDR3 is 15 residues. The V gene's germline CDR1 is MNHEY and CDR2 SVGAGI. CDR3 region: CASSYLTGGSYEQYF. DNA for the CDR3: TGTGCCAGCAGTTACCTGACAGGGGGATCCTACGAGCAGTACTTC.